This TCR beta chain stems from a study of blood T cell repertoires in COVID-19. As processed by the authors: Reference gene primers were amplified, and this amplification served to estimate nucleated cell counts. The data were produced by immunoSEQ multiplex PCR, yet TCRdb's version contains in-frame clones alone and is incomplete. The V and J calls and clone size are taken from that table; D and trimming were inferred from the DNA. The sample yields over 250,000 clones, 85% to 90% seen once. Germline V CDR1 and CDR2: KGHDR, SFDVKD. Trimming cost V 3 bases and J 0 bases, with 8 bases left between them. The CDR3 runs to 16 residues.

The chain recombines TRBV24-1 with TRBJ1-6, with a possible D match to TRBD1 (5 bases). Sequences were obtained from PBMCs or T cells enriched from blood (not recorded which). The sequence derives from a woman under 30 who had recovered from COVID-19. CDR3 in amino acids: CATSDGGGSYNSPLHF. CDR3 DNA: TGTGCCACCAGTGATGGGGGGGGCTCCTATAATTCACCCCTCCACTTT.